Below are 32 T cell receptor beta chains sequenced from a single sample in a study of T-cell reconstitution after alpha-beta-depleted transplantation in children. Unique molecular identifiers were built into the TCRbeta library. TCRdb itself ran the PCR reads through MiXCR, one entry per CDR3 protein. The data contain approximately 500,000 distinct CDR3 sequences, roughly a tenth of them singletons. The input for sequencing was PBMCs, taken before TCRalphabeta/CD19-depleted stem cell transplant. The receptors shown here come from a child aged 2-15 years with inherited bone marrow failure, due to receive a stem cell transplant.

In its sample, this clonotype was seen many times. This chain connects TRBV12-3 or TRBV12-4 to TRBJ2-3; 10 bases map to TRBD2. Unmatched junction bases numbered 9, after V lost 5 bases and J lost 4 bases. The CDR3 loop spans 16 amino acids. The CDR3 loop reads CASSGYSGRFPDTQYF. DNA for the CDR3: TGTGCCAGCAGTGGGTATAGCGGGAGGTTCCCAGATACGCAGTATTTT.

This clonotype was counted ten times or more. The gene calls are TRBV4-3 and TRBJ1-1; TRBD1 might be the D (5 bases). Germline loops: CDR1 LGHNA, CDR2 YSLEER. The CDR3 is made up of 14 amino acids. V was cut by 3 bases and J by 1 base, with 9 bases left in between. CDR3 sequence: CASSHAGGNTEAFF. The CDR3 DNA follows: TGCGCCAGCAGCCACGCGGGGGGGAACACTGAAGCTTTCTTT.

This clonotype was picked up many times. V is TRBV20-1 and J is TRBJ2-3; 10 nucleotides line up with TRBD2. CDR1 DFQATT and CDR2 SNEGSKA come from the germline V gene (reference sequence). J was trimmed by 0 bases and V by 3 bases; bases with no gene match: 12. This CDR3 is 18 amino acids long. Here the CDR3 DNA reads TGCAGTGCTAGCCTGCTAGCGGGAGACGGCCTTAGCACAGATACGCAGTATTTT. Amino acids: CSASLLAGDGLSTDTQYF.

This clonotype was detected many times. The chain is built from TRBV28 and TRBJ2-7; D is unresolved. CDR1 is MDHEN and CDR2 is SYDVKM in the germline V gene. Trimming removed 5 bases at V and 2 bases at J, with 1 base between. This CDR3 is built from 10 residues. The CDR3: CASSTYEQYF. The CDR3 DNA follows: TGTGCCAGCAGTACCTACGAGCAGTACTTC.

This clonotype was picked up many times. The chain carries TRBV20-1 and TRBJ2-2; 8 bases line up with TRBD2. Unmatched junction bases numbered 9, after V lost 6 bases and J lost 6 bases. CDR1 and CDR2 (germline): DFQATT, SNEGSKA (reference sequence). The CDR3 totals 14 residues. Here the CDR3 reads CSARERELAGELFF. Here the CDR3 DNA reads TGCAGTGCACGCGAGCGGGAGTTAGCCGGGGAGCTGTTTTTT.

This clonotype was detected only once. The gene calls are TRBV7-2 and TRBJ2-7, with D unclear. Germline assignment: CDR1 SGHTA and CDR2 FQGNSA. With 1 base removed from V and 4 bases from J, the gap between germline ends came to 11 bases. The CDR3 extends over 14 amino acids. CDR3 sequence (DNA): TGTGCCAGCAGCTTAGAGGCACGGTCATACGAGCAGTACTTC. This encodes CASSLEARSYEQYF.

This clonotype was observed a single time. The CDR3: CASTGGRGDEQYF. The CDR3 coding sequence is TGCGCCAGCACGGGCGGGAGGGGCGACGAGCAGTACTTC. This chain links TRBV4-1 with TRBJ2-7; 9 bases fit TRBD2. Trimming cost V 7 bases and J 5 bases; bases outside gene matches: 6. From germline, CDR1 is MGHRA and CDR2 YSYEKL. The CDR3 extends over 13 amino acids.

The rearrangement joins TRBV7-2 to TRBJ2-7; 8 nucleotides line up with TRBD2. The trim removed 0 bases at V and 2 bases at J, leaving 9 bases unmatched. This CDR3 is 17 amino acids long. The germline CDR1 and CDR2 sequences are SGHTA and FQGNSA. The chain's CDR3 is CASSLARGAYRPYEQYF. The CDR3 DNA reads TGTGCCAGCAGCTTAGCGCGGGGGGCGTATAGGCCCTACGAGCAGTACTTC. Full variable domain (outside the CDR3, taken from reference TRBV7-2 and TRBJ2-7): GAGVSQSPSNKVTEKGKDVELRCDPISGHTALYWYRQSLGQGLEFLIYFQGNSAPDKSGLPSDRFSAERTGGSVSTLTIQRTQQEDSAVYLCASSLARGAYRPYEQYFGPGTRLTVT.

This clonotype has at least ten counts. The gene calls are TRBV20-1 and TRBJ2-1; D call uncertain. Germline assignment: CDR1 DFQATT and CDR2 SNEGSKA (reference sequence). The CDR3 consists of 11 residues. V was cut by 3 bases and J by 5 bases, with 5 bases left in between. The CDR3 loop reads CSASDHNEQFF. DNA of the CDR3: TGCAGTGCTAGCGACCACAATGAGCAGTTCTTC.

This clonotype was seen a few times. The chain is built from TRBV2 and TRBJ2-4, with 8 positions matching TRBD2. Germline CDR1 SNHLY, CDR2 FYNNEI. CDR3 size: 19 residues. J lost 3 bases, V lost 2 bases, and 15 bases had no gene match. The CDR3 loop reads CASSELAGGLLGDKNIQYF. The CDR3 nucleotides read TGTGCCAGCAGTGAATTGGCGGGAGGCCTCCTAGGCGACAAAAACATTCAGTACTTC.

This clonotype was found a few times. The chain combines TRBV4-3 with TRBJ2-1, with TRBD2 identical over 10 bases. The V segment lost 0 bases and the J segment 0 bases; nucleotides outside the gene matches: 2. The CDR3 has 17 residues. Per germline, CDR1 LGHNA and CDR2 YSLEER. The CDR3, as DNA: TGCGCCAGCAGCCAAGACACTAGCGGGGACTCCTACAATGAGCAGTTCTTC. Protein: CASSQDTSGDSYNEQFF.

This clonotype has only a few counts. The CDR3 DNA follows: TGCGCCAGCAGCCAAGGCCGGACGACACCCTCCTACGAGCAGTACTTC. Protein: CASSQGRTTPSYEQYF. The chain recombines TRBV4-3 with TRBJ2-7; D not certain. Deletions cut 1 base from V and 0 bases from J, with 13 bases between. Germline V gives CDR1 LGHNA, CDR2 YSLEER. CDR3 length: 16 amino acids.

The sample holds one count of this clonotype. A much more abundant neighbour one base away suggests this may be a read error. The V and J genes are TRBV14 and TRBJ2-1; the match to TRBD2 covers 8 bases. The V gene's germline CDR1 is SGHDN and CDR2 FVKESK. This CDR3 is 17 amino acids long. V was clipped by 5 bases and J by 8 bases; unmatched bases: 17. CDR3 sequence: CASSDLLGAGGADEQFF. CDR3 nucleotide sequence: TGTGCCAGCAGCGACCTCCTCGGGGCGGGGGGTGCGGATGAGCAGTTCTTC.

This clonotype was recorded a few times. The rearrangement uses TRBV12-3 or TRBV12-4 and TRBJ1-2, with a possible D match to TRBD1 (5 bases). V shed 4 bases and J shed 6 bases, with 18 bases lying between them. The CDR3 extends over 15 amino acids. CDR3 nucleotide sequence: TGTGCCAGCAGTTACACTCTTACGGGGGTCGATGGCTACACCTTC. It encodes CASSYTLTGVDGYTF.

V usage is TRBV12-3 or TRBV12-4 and J usage is TRBJ1-1; 7 bases line up with TRBD1. The CDR3 is 13 residues long. The V and J ends lost 5 bases and 6 bases, in that order; junction bases with no gene match: 6. As DNA, the CDR3 is TGTGCCAGCAGTCCACAACAGGGGTCTGAAGCTTTCTTT. Translating it yields CASSPQQGSEAFF.

The CDR3 bases are TGTGCCAGCAGCTTCCGGACAGGGAACACCGGGGAGCTGTTTTTT. Translated: CASSFRTGNTGELFF. The V call is TRBV7-6, the J call TRBJ2-2, with 7 bases fitting TRBD1. CDR3 length equals 15 residues. V shed 3 bases and J 1 base; nucleotides not matched to a gene: 2. The germline V gene has CDR1 SGHVS and CDR2 FNYEAQ.

This clonotype was detected ten times or more. The chain recombines TRBV4-2 with TRBJ1-6, with unresolved D. The CDR3 length is 12 residues. CDR1 and CDR2 (germline): LGHNA, YNFKEQ. The V gene lost 1 base and the J gene lost 16 bases, with 11 bases spanning the gap. The CDR3 nucleotides are TGTGCCAGCAGCCAAGTACCGGCTTCTCTCCACTTT. Translating gives CASSQVPASLHF.

This clonotype was detected ten times or more. The chain employs TRBV9 and TRBJ2-5; D possibly corresponds to TRBD1 (6 bases). The CDR3 has 14 amino acids. V lost 0 bases and J lost 5, with 11 bases in between. Per the germline V gene, CDR1 is SGDLS and CDR2 is YYNGEE. The CDR3 is CASSVGPRGETQYF. DNA for the CDR3: TGTGCCAGCAGCGTAGGTCCCAGGGGTGAGACCCAGTACTTC.

This clonotype has ten or more counts. The CDR3 DNA is TGTGCCAGCTCACCAGCGGCTAGCGGGAGGTTATTTGGTGAGCAGTTCTTC. Amino acids: CASSPAASGRLFGEQFF. The chain carries TRBV18 and TRBJ2-1; 11 nucleotides align to TRBD2. Unmatched junction bases numbered 12, after V lost 2 bases and J lost 9 bases. Per the germline V gene, CDR1 is KGHSH and CDR2 is LQKENI. The CDR3 consists of 17 residues.

The chain employs TRBV7-9 and TRBJ1-1; 7 bases are a match to TRBD1. Per germline, CDR1 SEHNR and CDR2 FQNEAQ (reference sequence). CDR3 size: 15 residues. With V trimmed by 0 bases and J by 9 bases, 10 bases remained unmatched. Written as DNA, the CDR3 is TGTGCCAGCAGCTTAGCGCTTGGAGGACAGGAGAAAGCTTTCTTT. Translation gives CASSLALGGQEKAFF.

The genes are TRBV2 and TRBJ2-7, with D possibly matching TRBD1 (5 bases). Germline V gives CDR1 SNHLY, CDR2 FYNNEI. V shed 5 bases and J shed 0 bases, with 14 bases lying between them. This CDR3 is built from 15 residues. For the CDR3, the DNA is TGTGCCAGCAGTATGCCCTCAGGGTTCTCCTACGAGCAGTACTTC. Encoded protein: CASSMPSGFSYEQYF.

Concerning this clonotype itself: It may be a read error: a sequence one base away is much more abundant. This chain links TRBV6-1 with TRBJ2-2, with TRBD2 matching 11 bases. CDR1 MNHNS and CDR2 SASEGT come from the germline V gene. V gave up 8 bases and J gave up 6 bases; unmatched junction bases: 11. There are 16 residues in the CDR3. The CDR3 is CASGRLAGNRAGELFF. In DNA, the CDR3 is TGTGCCAGCGGTCGACTAGCGGGAAATCGGGCCGGGGAGCTGTTTTTT.

This clonotype was seen ten or more times. The V and J genes are TRBV5-1 and TRBJ2-3; 8 nucleotides agree with TRBD2. CDR3 length equals 14 residues. Trimming at V came to 4 bases and at J to 4 bases, leaving 5 bases not matched to a gene. Germline-derived CDR1 and CDR2 are SGHRS and YFSETQ. The CDR3 protein is CASSVSGSADTQYF. For the CDR3, the DNA is TGCGCCAGCAGCGTAAGCGGGAGCGCAGATACGCAGTATTTT.

CDR3 amino acids: CASRAAPISNQPQHF. As DNA, the CDR3 is TGTGCCTCTCGCGCGGCCCCCATTAGCAATCAGCCCCAGCATTTT. The chain couples TRBV7-2 to TRBJ1-5; D gene ambiguous. CDR3 size: 15 residues. V shed 11 bases and J shed 0 bases, with 17 bases lying between them. Germline V gene lookup returns CDR1 SGHTA and CDR2 FQGNSA.

This clonotype was detected only a few times. This sequence joins TRBV6-6 and TRBJ2-7, with D unclear. The CDR3 sequence is 12 residues long. Germline V lookup: CDR1 MNHNY, CDR2 SVGAGI (reference sequence). Trimming took 6 bases from V and 2 from J, leaving 8 bases between them. For the CDR3, the DNA is TGTGCCAGCAGCGCTCAAGCCTACGAGCAGTACTTC. Encoded protein: CASSAQAYEQYF.

V is TRBV7-2 and J is TRBJ1-2, with TRBD1 matching 7 bases. This CDR3 is built from 14 residues. Per germline, CDR1 SGHTA and CDR2 FQGNSA. V was clipped by 1 base and J by 8 bases; unmatched bases: 7. The CDR3, as DNA: TGTGCCAGCAGCTTAGTCCGGGACAGAAAAGGCTACACCTTC. Its protein product is CASSLVRDRKGYTF.

Many counts were recorded for this clonotype. J is TRBJ2-1 and V is TRBV20-1; TRBD2 agrees at 9 bases. The CDR3 contains 15 residues. From germline, CDR1 is DFQATT and CDR2 SNEGSKA (reference sequence). CDR3 DNA: TGCCTGTTGACTAGCGGAATGAGCTCCTACAATGAGCAGTTCTTC. This sequence encodes CLLTSGMSSYNEQFF.

This clonotype was counted a few times. The chain links TRBV10-3 to TRBJ1-2; 10 bases are a match to TRBD1. CDR3 length: 14 residues. The germline CDR1 and CDR2 sequences are ENHRY and SYGVKD. Germline trimming cut 3 bases from V and 5 bases from J; bases unmatched to any gene: 3. The CDR3 coding sequence is TGTGCCATCAGTGAAACGGGACAGGGGTATGGCTACACCTTC. Translation: CAISETGQGYGYTF.

The genes are TRBV20-1 and TRBJ2-7, with TRBD2 matching 11 bases. With 3 bases clipped from V and 4 bases from J, the junction kept 5 bases outside the gene matches. This CDR3 spans 14 amino acids. Germline lookup yields CDR1 DFQATT and CDR2 SNEGSKA (reference sequence). The CDR3 is CSASSSGRRYEQYF. The CDR3 DNA is TGCAGTGCTAGTTCTAGCGGGAGGAGGTACGAGCAGTACTTC.

This clonotype has a count of ten or more. This rearrangement joins TRBV4-3 to TRBJ2-7; weak D call: TRBD2 (5 bases). Looked up from germline, CDR1 is LGHNA and CDR2 is YSLEER. Trimming stripped 0 bases from V and 2 bases from J, with 17 bases between. The CDR3 sequence is 17 residues long. The CDR3 DNA sequence: TGCGCCAGCAGCCAAGATGTCCGGGAAATTATGACCTACGAGCAGTACTTC. It encodes CASSQDVREIMTYEQYF.

The chain recombines TRBV7-9 with TRBJ2-7; no firm D call. The CDR3 is 13 amino acids. The V end lost 4 bases, the J end lost 6 bases, and 13 bases lay between the germline ends. The germline V gene encodes CDR1 SEHNR and CDR2 FQNEAQ (reference sequence). The CDR3 DNA follows: TGTGCCAGCAGCTACGGATTTCCCAGCGAGCAGTACTTC. It yields the protein CASSYGFPSEQYF.

This clonotype was observed many times. The CDR3 DNA follows: TGCAGCGTTGAAGATGGAGGGAAAAACATTCAGTACTTC. Protein sequence: CSVEDGGKNIQYF. The rearrangement joins TRBV29-1 to TRBJ2-4; a weak D match, TRBD2 (6 bases). The CDR3 has 13 residues. V was cut by 0 bases and J by 4 bases, with 7 bases left in between. Germline V gene lookup returns CDR1 SQVTM and CDR2 ANQGSEA.